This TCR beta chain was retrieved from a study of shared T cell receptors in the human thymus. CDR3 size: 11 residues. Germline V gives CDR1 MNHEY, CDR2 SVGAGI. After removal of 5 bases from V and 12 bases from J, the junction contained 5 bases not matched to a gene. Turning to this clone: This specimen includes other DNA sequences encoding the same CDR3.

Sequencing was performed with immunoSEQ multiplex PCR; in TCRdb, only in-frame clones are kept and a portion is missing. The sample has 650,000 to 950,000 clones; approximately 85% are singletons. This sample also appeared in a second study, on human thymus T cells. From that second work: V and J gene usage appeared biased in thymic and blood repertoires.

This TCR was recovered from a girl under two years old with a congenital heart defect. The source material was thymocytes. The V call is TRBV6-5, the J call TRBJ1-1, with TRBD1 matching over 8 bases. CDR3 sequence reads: CASSARTGTFF. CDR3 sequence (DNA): TGTGCCAGCAGTGCCAGGACAGGGACTTTCTTT.